This is a list of T cell receptor beta chains from one sample in a study of CD8+ T cells in alopecia areata. The protocol was immunoSEQ multiplex PCR, while the TCRdb copy is restricted to in-frame clones and leaves out a portion. Found here are 150,000 or so clones, around 47% of them singletons; the top ten hold 6% to 7%. The sequenced material came from CD4+ T cells sorted from blood. All receptors derive from a human donor with alopecia areata. Both conserved end residues are part of each CDR3. A D gene is named only where the DNA matches it firmly. The size of a clone is reported for some rows only, either as once, few or many, or as a class for expanded clones.

V gene: TRBV27; clone size: NA; J gene: TRBJ2-7; D gene: TRBD2; CDR3 protein: CASSFDLAGVYEQYF; CDR3 DNA: TGTGCCAGCAGTTTTGACCTAGCGGGAGTCTACGAGCAGTACTTC
V gene: TRBV28; clone size: NA; J gene: TRBJ2-3; D gene: NA; CDR3 protein: CASSPPQTYSTDTQYF; CDR3 DNA: TGTGCCAGCAGCCCACCCCAGACATACAGCACAGATACGCAGTATTTT
V gene: TRBV29-1; clone size: few; J gene: TRBJ2-7; D gene: NA; CDR3 protein: CSVGVGPEQYF; CDR3 DNA: TGCAGCGTTGGCGTGGGTCCCGAGCAGTACTTC
V gene: TRBV7-9; clone size: few; J gene: TRBJ2-5; D gene: TRBD2; CDR3 protein: CASSVIAGGSETQYF; CDR3 DNA: TGTGCCAGCAGTGTGATAGCGGGAGGGTCAGAGACCCAGTACTTC
V gene: TRBV29-1; clone size: NA; J gene: TRBJ2-7; D gene: TRBD1; CDR3 protein: CSALGQGSYEQYF; CDR3 DNA: TGCAGCGCCCTCGGACAGGGCTCCTACGAGCAGTACTTC
V gene: TRBV11-2; clone size: few; J gene: TRBJ2-5; D gene: TRBD1; CDR3 protein: CASSNQDRVETQYF; CDR3 DNA: TGTGCCAGCAGCAATCAGGACAGGGTAGAGACCCAGTACTTC
V gene: TRBV6-6; clone size: NA; J gene: TRBJ2-5; D gene: NA; CDR3 protein: CASSPMGAWETQYF; CDR3 DNA: TGTGCCAGCAGCCCCATGGGGGCTTGGGAGACCCAGTACTTC
V gene: TRBV30; clone size: NA; J gene: TRBJ2-5; D gene: NA; CDR3 protein: CAWMAWAGAKETQYF; CDR3 DNA: TGTGCCTGGATGGCCTGGGCTGGAGCTAAAGAGACCCAGTACTTC
V gene: TRBV29-1; clone size: NA; J gene: TRBJ1-1; D gene: NA; CDR3 protein: CSVGRNTEAFF; CDR3 DNA: TGCAGCGTTGGCAGGAACACTGAAGCTTTCTTT
V gene: TRBV19; clone size: NA; J gene: TRBJ2-5; D gene: TRBD1; CDR3 protein: CASSPSDRVEETQYF; CDR3 DNA: TGTGCCAGTAGCCCCTCTGACAGGGTTGAAGAGACCCAGTACTTC
V gene: TRBV2; clone size: NA; J gene: TRBJ1-1; D gene: NA; CDR3 protein: CASDYHGAGAFF; CDR3 DNA: TGTGCCAGCGACTACCACGGGGCGGGGGCTTTCTTT
V gene: TRBV9; clone size: NA; J gene: TRBJ2-1; D gene: NA; CDR3 protein: CASSVGGNYNEQFF; CDR3 DNA: TGTGCCAGCAGCGTAGGGGGAAACTACAATGAGCAGTTCTTC